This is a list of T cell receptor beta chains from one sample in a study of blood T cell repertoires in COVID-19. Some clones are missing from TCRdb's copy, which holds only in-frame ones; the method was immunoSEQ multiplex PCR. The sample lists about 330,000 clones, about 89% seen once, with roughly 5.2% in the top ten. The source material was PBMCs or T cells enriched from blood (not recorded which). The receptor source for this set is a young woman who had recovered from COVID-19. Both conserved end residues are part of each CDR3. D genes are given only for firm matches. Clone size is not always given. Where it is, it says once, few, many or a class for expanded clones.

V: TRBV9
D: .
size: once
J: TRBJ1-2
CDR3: CASSVVPGDYGYTF
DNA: TGTGCCAGCAGCGTAGTGCCAGGGGACTATGGCTACACCTTC

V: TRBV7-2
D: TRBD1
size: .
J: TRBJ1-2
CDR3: CASSLGGQGTDYGYTF
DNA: TGTGCCAGCAGCTTAGGTGGACAGGGAACGGACTATGGCTACACCTTC

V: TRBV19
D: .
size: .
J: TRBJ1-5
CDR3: CASSPRGSGRNQPQHF
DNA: TGTGCCAGTTCCCCTAGGGGGAGTGGGCGCAATCAGCCCCAGCATTTT

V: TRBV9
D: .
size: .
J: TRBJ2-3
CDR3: CASSAGGLDTQYF
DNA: TGTGCCAGCAGCGCCGGGGGTCTAGATACGCAGTATTTT

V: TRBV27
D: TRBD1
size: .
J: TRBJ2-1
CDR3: CATQGDSSSYNEQFF
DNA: TGTGCCACCCAGGGGGACAGTAGCTCCTACAATGAGCAGTTCTTC

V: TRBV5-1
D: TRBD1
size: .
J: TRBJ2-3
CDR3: CASSLGQAADTQYF
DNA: TGCGCCAGCAGCTTAGGACAGGCGGCAGATACGCAGTATTTT

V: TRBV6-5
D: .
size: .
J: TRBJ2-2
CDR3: CASSYNRNTGELFF
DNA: TGTGCCAGCAGTTACAACAGGAACACCGGGGAGCTGTTTTTT

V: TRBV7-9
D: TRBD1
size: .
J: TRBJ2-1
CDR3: CASSPRQGLGYNEQFF
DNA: TGTGCCAGCAGCCCTAGACAGGGTTTAGGGTACAATGAGCAGTTCTTC

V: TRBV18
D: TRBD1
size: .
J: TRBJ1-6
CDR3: CASSPQTGGESPLHF
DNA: TGTGCCAGCTCACCCCAGACAGGGGGGGAGTCACCCCTCCACTTT

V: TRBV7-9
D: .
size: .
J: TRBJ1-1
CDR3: CASTATGRKAFF
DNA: TGTGCCAGCACCGCAACAGGGCGCAAAGCTTTCTTT

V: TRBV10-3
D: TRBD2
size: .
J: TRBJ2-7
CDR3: CAISESQTSRYEQYF
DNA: TGTGCCATCAGTGAGTCCCAGACTAGCAGGTACGAGCAGTACTTC

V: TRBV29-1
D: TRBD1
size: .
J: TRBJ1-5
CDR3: CSVILWTGDNQPQHF
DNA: TGCAGCGTTATCCTCTGGACAGGCGACAATCAGCCCCAGCATTTT

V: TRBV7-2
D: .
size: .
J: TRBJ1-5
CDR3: CASSFSVSYSNQPQHF
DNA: TGTGCCAGCAGCTTTTCGGTCTCTTATAGCAATCAGCCCCAGCATTTT

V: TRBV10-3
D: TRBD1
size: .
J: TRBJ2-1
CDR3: CALSKGDRGLGEQFF
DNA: TGTGCCCTCTCTAAGGGAGACAGGGGGCTCGGTGAGCAGTTCTTC

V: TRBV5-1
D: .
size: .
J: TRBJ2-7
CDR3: CASSLAGQTYEQYF
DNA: TGCGCCAGCAGCTTGGCAGGGCAGACCTACGAGCAGTACTTC

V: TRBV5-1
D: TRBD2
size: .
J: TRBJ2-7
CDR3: CASSRGLAVPLSYEQYF
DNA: TGCGCCAGCAGCCGGGGACTAGCGGTTCCCCTCTCCTACGAGCAGTACTTC

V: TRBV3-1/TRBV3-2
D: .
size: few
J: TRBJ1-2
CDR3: CASSPPLDGSGLSTF
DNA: TGTGCCAGCAGCCCGCCCCTAGACGGCTCCGGCCTCTCCACCTTC

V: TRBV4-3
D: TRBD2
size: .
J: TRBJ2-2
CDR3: CASSQDSLSGFNTGELFF
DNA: TGCGCCAGCAGCCAAGATTCCCTTAGCGGGTTTAACACCGGGGAGCTGTTTTTT

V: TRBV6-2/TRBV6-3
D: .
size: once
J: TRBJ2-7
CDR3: CASSSPAGSFSYEQYF
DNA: TGTGCCAGCAGTTCCCCCGCAGGTTCCTTCTCCTACGAGCAGTACTTC

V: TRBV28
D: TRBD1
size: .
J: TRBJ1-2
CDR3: CASSFLDRIVYTF
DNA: TGTGCCAGCAGTTTCCTGGACAGGATAGTCTACACCTTC

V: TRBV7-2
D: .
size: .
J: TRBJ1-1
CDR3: CASSLFGSSVPFEAFF
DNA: TGTGCCAGCAGCTTATTCGGCTCAAGCGTCCCTTTTGAAGCTTTCTTT

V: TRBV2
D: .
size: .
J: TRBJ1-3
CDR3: CASSELGSGNTIYF
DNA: TGTGCCAGCAGTGAACTCGGCTCTGGAAACACCATATATTTT

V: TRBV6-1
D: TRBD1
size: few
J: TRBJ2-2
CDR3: CASSVLMDRGAGELFF
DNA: TGTGCCAGCAGTGTACTCATGGACAGGGGGGCCGGGGAGCTGTTTTTT

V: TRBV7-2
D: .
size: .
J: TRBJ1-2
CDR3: CASSFGFGGGQEANYGYTF
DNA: TGTGCCAGCAGCTTCGGGTTCGGGGGGGGGCAGGAGGCTAACTATGGCTACACCTTC

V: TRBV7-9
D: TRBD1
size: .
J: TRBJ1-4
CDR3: CASSSQGARDEKLFF
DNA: TGTGCCAGCAGCTCCCAGGGGGCGCGTGATGAAAAACTGTTTTTT

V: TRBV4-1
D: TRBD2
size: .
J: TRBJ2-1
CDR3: CASSQGLAINEQFF
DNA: TGCGCCAGCAGCCAGGGACTAGCGATCAATGAGCAGTTCTTC

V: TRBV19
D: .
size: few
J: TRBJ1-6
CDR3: CATGADYNSPLHF
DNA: TGTGCCACAGGGGCGGATTATAATTCACCCCTCCACTTT

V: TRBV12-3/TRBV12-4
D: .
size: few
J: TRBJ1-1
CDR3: CASSPRENTEAFF
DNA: TGTGCCAGCAGTCCCCGGGAGAACACTGAAGCTTTCTTT

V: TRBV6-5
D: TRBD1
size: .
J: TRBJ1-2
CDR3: CASRTGGFNYGYTF
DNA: TGTGCCAGCAGGACAGGGGGTTTTAACTATGGCTACACCTTC

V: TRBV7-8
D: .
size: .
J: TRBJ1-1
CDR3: CASSFTGRNTEAFF
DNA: TGTGCCAGCAGCTTTACAGGGAGGAACACTGAAGCTTTCTTT

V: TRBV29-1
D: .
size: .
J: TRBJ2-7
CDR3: CSVAGESYEQYF
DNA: TGCAGCGTTGCCGGAGAGTCCTACGAGCAGTACTTC

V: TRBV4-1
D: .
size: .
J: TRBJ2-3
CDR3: CASSQVTQAGGRGTDTQYF
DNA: TGCGCCAGCAGCCAAGTAACCCAGGCTGGGGGCCGAGGGACAGATACGCAGTATTTT